This TCR beta chain stems from a study of cytomegalovirus exposure and HLA in healthy donors. Trimming cost V 0 bases and J 7 bases, with 10 bases left between them. From germline, CDR1 is MGHRA and CDR2 YSYEKL. CDR3 size: 13 residues. PCR amplification relied on 60 Vbeta primers (plus 13 Jbeta primers). Produced via immunoSEQ multiplex PCR; TCRdb's table is partial and in-frame only. The profile shows about 160,000 clones, 70% to 85% of them singletons. The specimen sequenced was PBMCs. This chain joins TRBV4-1 and TRBJ2-7; a weak D match, TRBD2 (5 bases). This TCR derives from a young man in good health and CMV-seropositive. This chain's CDR3 is CASSQDRPGEQYF. The CDR3 nucleotides are TGCGCCAGCAGCCAAGATAGGCCGGGGGAGCAGTACTTC.